These 26 T cell receptor beta chains share one sample of origin, sequenced in a study of T cell responses to AZD1222 COVID-19 vaccine. Sequencing was performed with immunoSEQ multiplex PCR; in TCRdb, only in-frame clones are kept and a portion is missing. The table records about 98,000 clones, roughly 84% of them present only once. The sequencing here drew on peripheral blood, taken on day 0 of AZD1222 vaccination. Receptors were obtained from an adult in good health.

The chain links TRBV7-2 to TRBJ1-5, with D unclear. Germline V gene sequence: CDR1 SGHTA, CDR2 FQGNSA. The CDR3 is 15 residues long. V was trimmed by 5 bases and J by 3 bases, leaving 14 bases between them. CDR3 region: CASSPGRTFNQPQHF. CDR3 in DNA: TGTGCCAGCAGCCCCGGACGGACCTTCAATCAGCCCCAGCATTTT. The entire variable domain, with the rest obtained from reference TRBV7-2 and TRBJ1-5, is as follows: GAGVSQSPSNKVTEKGKDVELRCDPISGHTALYWYRQSLGQGLEFLIYFQGNSAPDKSGLPSDRFSAERTGGSVSTLTIQRTQQEDSAVYLCASSPGRTFNQPQHFGDGTRLSIL.

The chain employs TRBV10-1 and TRBJ2-1; a weak D match, TRBD2 (5 bases). Germline CDR1 WNHNN, CDR2 SYGVQD (reference sequence). V was shortened by 2 bases and J by 0 bases, with 8 bases between the two germline ends. The CDR3 length is 15 residues. CDR3 DNA: TGCGCCAGCAGTGAGGGTACTAGCTCCTACAATGAGCAGTTCTTC. It codes for CASSEGTSSYNEQFF.

CDR3 DNA sequence: TGTGCCAGCAGCTTAGGGCAGGGGTCCTCTGGGGCCAACGTCCTGACTTTC. This sequence encodes CASSLGQGSSGANVLTF. The chain employs TRBV7-6 and TRBJ2-6, with D possibly TRBD1 on 6 matching bases. Trimming took off 1 base at V and 0 bases at J, with 10 bases between the two ends. From germline, CDR1 is SGHVS and CDR2 FNYEAQ. The CDR3 is made up of 17 amino acids.

The V gene is TRBV28, the J gene TRBJ2-1, with D possibly matching TRBD2 (5 bases). CDR1 is MDHEN, CDR2 SYDVKM, per germline. The CDR3 covers 13 residues. Trimming stripped 6 bases from V and 16 bases from J, with 22 bases between. CDR3 sequence (DNA): TGTGCCAGCAGCCCCGGACTCTCCGGAGCAGGATTCTTC. Amino acid sequence: CASSPGLSGAGFF.

The chain carries TRBV6-2 or TRBV6-3 and TRBJ2-2, with 10 bases fitting TRBD2. V was pared by 3 bases and J by 3 bases, with 7 bases of the junction left unmatched. The CDR3 has 17 amino acids. Germline loops: CDR1 MNHEY, CDR2 SVGEGT. CDR3 DNA: TGTGCCAGCAGTTATTCTAGCGGGAGAACGTACACCGGGGAGCTGTTTTTT. Protein: CASSYSSGRTYTGELFF.

V gene TRBV6-5 combines with J gene TRBJ1-6; tentatively, D is TRBD1 (6 bases). V lost 8 bases and J lost 6, with 17 bases in between. The CDR3 contains 15 residues. Germline V gene sequence: CDR1 MNHEY, CDR2 SVGAGI. This CDR3 reads CASGSGEWANSPLHF. The CDR3 bases are TGTGCCAGCGGCTCAGGGGAATGGGCTAATTCACCCCTCCACTTT.

V and J are TRBV3-1 (or the pseudogene TRBV3-2) and TRBJ1-1; D unresolved. V lost 1 base to trimming and J lost 4 bases, with 13 bases between them. This CDR3 region has 15 residues. Germline assignment: CDR1 LGHDT and CDR2 YNNKEL (reference sequence). As DNA, the CDR3 is TGTGCCAGCAGCCAAGGACTCGGTTTGGGCACTGAAGCTTTCTTT. Translation gives CASSQGLGLGTEAFF.

The chain has TRBV30 and TRBJ1-1; perhaps TRBD1 as D (6 bases). Between the trimmed V and J ends, which lost 5 bases and 4 bases, there was a span of 11 bases. Germline-derived CDR1 and CDR2 are GTSNPN and SVGIG (reference sequence). The CDR3 has 12 residues. The CDR3 spells CAWGTGITEAFF. In DNA form, the CDR3 reads TGTGCCTGGGGTACAGGGATCACTGAAGCTTTCTTT.

The V call is TRBV19, the J call TRBJ1-2; unclear D gene. From germline, CDR1 is LNHDA and CDR2 SQIVND (reference sequence). CDR3 size: 14 residues. Trimming cost V 7 bases and J 4 bases, with 16 bases left between them. CDR3 region: CASTADTISYGYTF. The CDR3, as DNA: TGTGCCAGTACAGCCGACACGATATCCTATGGCTACACCTTC.

The chain carries TRBV13 and TRBJ1-5; the match to TRBD1 covers 7 bases. The germline V gene has CDR1 PRHDT and CDR2 FYEKMQ (reference sequence). This CDR3 spans 15 amino acids. V was pared by 1 base and J by 6 bases, with 6 bases of the junction left unmatched. The CDR3 DNA follows: TGTGCCAGCAGCTTAGTAGGCCCAGGGGGTCAGCCCCAGCATTTT. Amino acid sequence: CASSLVGPGGQPQHF. Combining the CDR3 with reference TRBV13 and TRBJ1-5 gives the whole variable domain AAGVIQSPRHLIKEKRETATLKCYPIPRHDTVYWYQQGPGQDPQFLISFYEKMQSDKGSIPDRFSAQQFSDYHSELNMSSLELGDSALYFCASSLVGPGGQPQHFGDGTRLSIL.

V usage is TRBV30 and J usage is TRBJ1-3; the D is unclear. CDR3 length equals 16 residues. Trimming removed 5 bases at V and 4 bases at J, with 21 bases between. CDR1 and CDR2 from the germline V gene are GTSNPN and SVGIG (reference sequence). CDR3 DNA: TGTGCCTGGTTAAAACGCGGCAACCTCCGGGGAAACACCATATATTTT. This gives the protein CAWLKRGNLRGNTIYF.

This chain joins TRBV7-2 and TRBJ2-5; D gene unclear. Germline loops: CDR1 SGHTA, CDR2 FQGNSA. V was pared by 4 bases and J by 5 bases, with 8 bases between. This CDR3 spans 12 amino acids. The CDR3 sequence is CASSSLRETQYF. CDR3 DNA sequence: TGTGCCAGCAGCTCCCTCCGGGAGACCCAGTACTTC.

The chain recombines TRBV6-1 with TRBJ1-2; D possibly corresponds to TRBD1 (6 bases). The germline V gene encodes CDR1 MNHNS and CDR2 SASEGT. The CDR3 extends over 14 amino acids. Trimming removed 0 bases from V and 8 bases from J, with 13 bases in between. This chain's CDR3 is CASSEALDRRGYTF. In nucleotides, the CDR3 is TGTGCCAGCAGTGAAGCGTTGGACAGACGGGGCTACACCTTC.

There are a few counts of this clone. The J gene is TRBJ2-7, the V gene TRBV6-1, with no clear D. CDR1 and CDR2 (germline): MNHNS, SASEGT. This CDR3 spans 14 amino acids. Trimming removed 1 base at V and 0 bases at J, with 7 bases between. The CDR3 spells CASSEVPDSYEQYF. The DNA for the CDR3 is TGTGCCAGCAGTGAAGTCCCAGACTCCTACGAGCAGTACTTC.

The rearrangement joins TRBV29-1 to TRBJ1-1; 8 bases line up with TRBD1. CDR1 and CDR2 from the germline V gene are SQVTM and ANQGSEA. The V and J ends lost 7 bases and 6 bases, in that order; junction bases with no gene match: 7. The CDR3 runs to 12 residues. CDR3 region: CSGQGYLSEAFF. Here the CDR3 DNA reads TGCAGCGGACAGGGGTATCTTTCTGAAGCTTTCTTT.

The V gene is TRBV11-3, the J gene TRBJ2-6; the D is unclear. The CDR3 has 16 residues. Deletions cut 4 bases from V and 0 bases from J, with 10 bases between. CDR1 SGHNT and CDR2 YENEEA come from the germline V gene. CDR3 sequence: CASSSVLSSGANVLTF. The DNA for the CDR3 is TGTGCCAGCAGCTCCGTCCTGTCCTCTGGGGCCAACGTCCTGACTTTC.

The chain employs TRBV5-8 and TRBJ2-1, with TRBD2 matching over 12 bases. V gave up 2 bases and J gave up 10 bases; unmatched junction bases: 7. This CDR3 spans 15 amino acids. Germline-derived CDR1 and CDR2 are SGHTS and YDEGEE. CDR3 in amino acids: CASSFGLAGGEEQFF. CDR3 nucleotides: TGTGCCAGCAGCTTTGGGCTAGCGGGAGGGGAAGAGCAGTTCTTC.

This clone occurred once. V gene TRBV18 combines with J gene TRBJ2-5; possibly TRBD2 for D (6 bases). The germline V gene encodes CDR1 KGHSH and CDR2 LQKENI. The CDR3 has 15 residues. The ends were cut back, 0 bases at V and 7 bases at J, with 15 bases in the middle. Here the CDR3 reads CASSPPHQAGGTQYF. For the CDR3, the DNA is TGTGCCAGCTCACCACCTCACCAGGCCGGGGGGACCCAGTACTTC.

V and J are TRBV27 and TRBJ1-6; TRBD1 is a possible D gene (5 bases). CDR3 size: 14 residues. Trimming shortened V by 10 bases and J by 9 bases, and 19 bases separated the two germline ends. The germline V gene has CDR1 MNHEY and CDR2 SMNVEV (reference sequence). This CDR3 reads CATRGTAWSSPLHF. DNA of the CDR3: TGTGCCACCCGTGGGACCGCCTGGTCTTCACCCCTCCACTTT.

The chain uses TRBV19 and TRBJ1-5, with 7 nucleotides matching TRBD1. The CDR3 totals 15 residues. CDR1 is LNHDA, CDR2 SQIVND, per germline (reference sequence). V was pared by 9 bases and J by 9 bases, with 17 bases of the junction left unmatched. CDR3 sequence: CASNRGGQAGWPQHF. The CDR3, as DNA: TGTGCCAGCAATAGGGGCGGACAGGCGGGGTGGCCCCAGCATTTT. Based on the CDR3 plus reference TRBV19 and TRBJ1-5, the full variable domain is DGGITQSPKYLFRKEGQNVTLSCEQNLNHDAMYWYRQDPGQGLRLIYYSQIVNDFQKGDIAEGYSVSREKKESFPLTVTSAQKNPTAFYLCASNRGGQAGWPQHFGDGTRLSIL.

This sequence joins TRBV5-1 and TRBJ1-4; D is unresolved. Between the trimmed V and J ends, which lost 4 bases and 3 bases, there was a span of 13 bases. This CDR3 is built from 15 residues. Germline values: CDR1 SGHRS, CDR2 YFSETQ. DNA of the CDR3: TGCGCCAGCAGCCCCCTCCCGGGGTCTAATGAAAAACTGTTTTTT. Translating it yields CASSPLPGSNEKLFF.

V is TRBV6-2 or TRBV6-3 and J is TRBJ1-5; possible D gene TRBD1, 6 bases. CDR1 is MNHEY and CDR2 is SVGEGT in the germline V gene. This CDR3 comprises 13 residues. V lost 5 bases to trimming and J lost 5 bases, with 10 bases between them. The CDR3, as DNA: TGTGCCAGCAGTCGGGACACTTATCAGCCCCAGCATTTT. Its protein is CASSRDTYQPQHF.

This chain connects TRBV7-8 to TRBJ2-3; TRBD2 matches at 13 bases. The CDR3 covers 19 residues. The V segment lost 5 bases and the J segment 0 bases; nucleotides outside the gene matches: 11. CDR1 SGHVS and CDR2 FQNEAQ come from the germline V gene. The CDR3 nucleotides are TGTGCCAGCAGCGTACCCGGGACTAGCGGGGCCCTGAGCACAGATACGCAGTATTTT. Its translation is CASSVPGTSGALSTDTQYF.

The V gene is TRBV2, the J gene TRBJ2-7; the D call may be TRBD1 or TRBD2 (5 bases each). Per the germline V gene, CDR1 is SNHLY and CDR2 is FYNNEI. The CDR3 contains 13 residues. The ends were cut back, 4 bases at V and 3 bases at J, with 10 bases in the middle. In nucleotides, the CDR3 is TGTGCCAGCAGTGTGAGGGACCGCTACGAGCAGTACGTC. It specifies CASSVRDRYEQYV.

The chain couples TRBV18 to TRBJ2-5, with D hard to call. Germline V gene lookup returns CDR1 KGHSH and CDR2 LQKENI. Trimming stripped 0 bases from V and 3 bases from J, with 8 bases between. The CDR3 is 14 amino acids. The CDR3 sequence: CASSPPSLKETQYF. The CDR3 DNA reads as TGTGCCAGCTCACCACCGTCCTTGAAAGAGACCCAGTACTTC.

About this clone: The junction differs from germline at one of its ends, possibly a read error. This sequence joins TRBV11-2 and TRBJ2-7; TRBD1 matches 7 bases. There are 12 residues in the CDR3. CDR1 and CDR2 from the germline V gene are SGHAT and FQNNGV. The CDR3 bases are TGTGCCAGCAGCTTAGGAGGTGGGACAGTGCACTTC. Amino acids: CASSLGGGTVHF.